Sequencing of this T cell receptor beta chain was carried out in a study of blood T cells in healthy people across ages. For the second PCR, which ran for roughly 6 to 12 cycles, a sample-barcoded 5' primer and a J-beta primer mix were used. Each cDNA was tagged by a template-switch adaptor containing 12 random nucleotides. TCRdb used MiXCR to reprocess the 5' RACE reads, holding one entry per CDR3 protein. The table has over 1,500,000 distinct CDR3 sequences, about 50% seen once. Findings and caveats of the study: Long-lived and aged donors differed, with more naive CD4+ cells and higher diversity in the long-lived. A roughly linear fall in TCR beta diversity per million T cells was seen with increasing age.

Germline CDR1 reads SGHRS; CDR2 reads YFSETQ. There are 14 residues in the CDR3. V was pared by 1 base and J by 6 bases, with 13 bases between. This clonotype occurred a few times. The antigen is not known. This sequence joins TRBV5-1 and TRBJ2-5, with D tentatively TRBD1 (5 bases). Sequenced input: blood. The TCR originated in a woman between 40 and 50 years old in good health. CDR3 nucleotide sequence: TGCGCCAGCAGCTTGCTAGGCAGGGATAAGACCCAGTACTTC. It translates to CASSLLGRDKTQYF.